The 2 T cell receptor beta chains below all came from one sample that was sequenced in a study of shared T cell receptors in the human thymus. The method was immunoSEQ multiplex PCR; TCRdb's version includes in-frame clones alone and lacks a portion of them. The sample yields hundreds of thousands of clones, more than 75% seen once. The data were also submitted as part of a second study, on human thymus T cells.

Sequences were obtained from thymocytes. These TCRs come from a boy in the first two years of life with a congenital heart defect.

This clone was recorded a few times. J is TRBJ2-7 and V is TRBV7-2; 8 positions agree with TRBD2. The CDR3 totals 15 residues. CDR1 and CDR2 from the germline V gene are SGHTA and FQGNSA. Germline trimming cut 5 bases from V and 2 bases from J; bases unmatched to any gene: 8. The CDR3 sequence is CASSPSGRKAYEQYF. The CDR3 nucleotides are TGTGCCAGCAGCCCAAGCGGGAGAAAGGCCTACGAGCAGTACTTC.

This rearrangement joins TRBV7-2 to TRBJ1-1, with 8 bases lining up with TRBD1. V shed 5 bases and J 4 bases; nucleotides not matched to a gene: 12. Germline assignment: CDR1 SGHTA and CDR2 FQGNSA. The CDR3 has 16 residues. The CDR3 region has the DNA TGTGCCAGCAGCCCACATATACAGGGGGGGGGCACTGAAGCTTTCTTT. Its protein product is CASSPHIQGGGTEAFF.